Each of the 32 T cell receptor beta chains below was sequenced from the same sample in a study of blood T cell repertoires in COVID-19. Assay used: immunoSEQ multiplex PCR; TCRdb lists only in-frame clones, some missing. There are 75,000 to 85,000 clones in the sample; approximately 82% occur only once, and roughly 7.4% lies in the top ten. The sequencing input was peripheral blood. The receptors come from a human donor in a cohort sampled during active COVID-19.

This clone was seen only once. Because the CDR3's place on the DNA is in doubt, the DNA is left out and the CDR3 is given as listed by TCRdb. The gene calls are TRBV7-8 and TRBJ1-1; the table's D call of TRBD1 was not tested on the DNA. CDR1 and CDR2 (germline): SGHVS, FQNEAQ. The CDR3 is made up of 13 amino acids, end residues included. The CDR3 is CASSLVGSGSTFF.

The V gene is TRBV9, the J gene TRBJ1-2; 7 bases are a match to TRBD1. CDR3 length: 13 amino acids. In germline, CDR1 is SGDLS, CDR2 YYNGEE. The V and J ends lost 1 base and 4 bases, in that order; junction bases with no gene match: 1. The DNA for the CDR3 is TGTGCCAGCAGCGTATCAGGGGGCTATGGCTACACCTTC. Translated: CASSVSGGYGYTF.

The chain has TRBV19 and TRBJ1-1; 7 bases are shared with TRBD1. CDR3 size: 15 residues. After removal of 8 bases from V and 2 bases from J, the junction contained 11 bases not matched to a gene. Germline CDR1 reads LNHDA; CDR2 reads SQIVND (reference sequence). CDR3 DNA: TGTGCCAGTCCCCCCGTCGGGACAGCTAACACTGAAGCTTTCTTT. It is translated as CASPPVGTANTEAFF.

This chain connects TRBV7-8 to TRBJ1-5; 8 bases align to TRBD1. Germline loops: CDR1 SGHVS, CDR2 FQNEAQ. J gave up 2 bases and V 0 bases, and 9 bases lay outside the gene matches. There are 18 residues in the CDR3. The DNA of the CDR3 is TGTGCCAGCAGCTTAGCGGGCAGGGGGCAGAAAGGCAATCAGCCCCAGCATTTT. It yields the protein CASSLAGRGQKGNQPQHF.

V and J are TRBV20-1 and TRBJ1-5, with unresolved D. CDR1 DFQATT and CDR2 SNEGSKA come from the germline V gene (reference sequence). This CDR3 has 15 residues. Deletions cut 3 bases from V and 0 bases from J, with 12 bases between. The CDR3 DNA follows: TGCAGTGCTAGTAGCGGCCCATATAGCAATCAGCCCCAGCATTTT. Encoded protein: CSASSGPYSNQPQHF.

V usage is TRBV5-5 and J usage is TRBJ1-3; D gene uncertain. The CDR3 is made up of 14 amino acids. CDR1 is SGHKS, CDR2 YYEKEE, per germline (reference sequence). With 0 bases removed from V and 0 bases from J, the gap between germline ends came to 4 bases. CDR3 sequence reads: CASSLDSSGNTIYF. DNA for the CDR3: TGTGCCAGCAGCTTGGACAGCTCTGGAAACACCATATATTTT.

The chain links TRBV5-1 to TRBJ1-3, with no clear D. This CDR3 has 14 amino acids. Germline loops: CDR1 SGHRS, CDR2 YFSETQ. The germline V and J ends were trimmed by 6 bases and 0 bases, with 10 bases remaining between them. The CDR3 region is CASTPGFSGNTIYF. The CDR3 DNA reads as TGCGCCAGCACCCCAGGTTTCTCTGGAAACACCATATATTTT.

V usage is TRBV5-1 and J usage is TRBJ2-5; D is unclear. The CDR3 consists of 14 residues. CDR1 is SGHRS and CDR2 is YFSETQ in the germline V gene. The V and J ends lost 7 bases and 1 base respectively, with 14 bases between them. The CDR3 is CASGPEIVQETQYF. The CDR3 DNA sequence: TGCGCCAGCGGGCCCGAAATAGTCCAAGAGACCCAGTACTTC.

This chain uses TRBV20-1 with TRBJ2-3, with 9 bases matching TRBD2. Trimming at V came to 3 bases and at J to 3 bases, leaving 7 bases not matched to a gene. The CDR3 is 15 amino acids. Germline CDR1 is DFQATT and CDR2 is SNEGSKA (reference sequence). As DNA, the CDR3 is TGCAGTGCTAGTTCGACTAGCGGTAGAACAGATACGCAGTATTTT. Translation gives CSASSTSGRTDTQYF.

This chain uses TRBV7-8 with TRBJ1-3; D uncertain. This CDR3 region has 14 residues. Trimming took 5 bases from V and 4 from J, leaving 12 bases between them. Germline V gene lookup returns CDR1 SGHVS and CDR2 FQNEAQ. The chain's CDR3 is CASSPQVIGNTIYF. The CDR3 DNA reads as TGTGCCAGCAGCCCCCAGGTTATCGGAAACACCATATATTTT.

J is TRBJ2-7 and V is TRBV19; TRBD1 aligns across 9 bases. V lost 5 bases to trimming and J lost 6 bases; unmatched junction nucleotides: 5. This CDR3 has 13 residues. Germline-derived CDR1 and CDR2 are LNHDA and SQIVND (reference sequence). In DNA form, the CDR3 reads TGTGCCAGTAGTGGCCGACAGGGGGGCGAGCAGTACTTC. Amino acid sequence: CASSGRQGGEQYF.

The chain recombines TRBV30 with TRBJ1-3; possible D gene TRBD1, 5 bases. Per the germline V gene, CDR1 is GTSNPN and CDR2 is SVGIG (reference sequence). Deletions cut 0 bases from V and 3 bases from J, with 9 bases between. The CDR3 extends over 14 amino acids. CDR3 sequence: CAWSVGGSGNTIYF. CDR3 DNA: TGTGCCTGGAGTGTCGGGGGTAGTGGAAACACCATATATTTT. Supplemented by reference TRBV30 and TRBJ1-3, the full variable domain reads SQTIHQWPATLVQPVGSPLSLECTVEGTSNPNLYWYRQAAGRGLQLLFYSVGIGQISSEVPQNLSASRPQDRQFILSSKKLLLSDSGFYLCAWSVGGSGNTIYFGEGSWLTVV.

V gene TRBV19 combines with J gene TRBJ1-6; TRBD1 matches 11 bases. The CDR3 covers 16 residues. Germline CDR1 and CDR2: LNHDA and SQIVND (reference sequence). V lost 1 base to trimming and J lost 9 bases; unmatched junction nucleotides: 5. The CDR3 DNA reads TGTGCCAGTAGTATAGGGGACAGGGGGGTCGGTTCACCCCTCCACTTT. The encoded protein is CASSIGDRGVGSPLHF.

This clone was counted only a few times. The J gene is TRBJ2-7, the V gene TRBV3-1 (or the pseudogene TRBV3-2); D uncertain. Germline V gene data show CDR1 as LGHDT and CDR2 as YNNKEL (reference sequence). The CDR3 spans 12 residues. V shed 0 bases and J shed 3 bases, with 3 bases lying between them. CDR3 nucleotide sequence: TGTGCCAGCAGCCAAGATAGCTACGAGCAGTACTTC. Residues: CASSQDSYEQYF.

The gene calls are TRBV9 and TRBJ2-7; TRBD1 is a possible D gene (5 bases). The V and J ends lost 0 bases and 6 bases respectively, with 10 bases between them. Looked up from germline, CDR1 is SGDLS and CDR2 is YYNGEE. This CDR3 contains 13 residues. The CDR3 spells CASSVEGLGEQYF. In DNA form, the CDR3 reads TGTGCCAGCAGCGTAGAGGGGTTAGGCGAGCAGTACTTC.

The CDR3 DNA follows: TGTGCCAGCAGTGAAAGGGACAGCCGCAATCAGCCCCAGCATTTT. Protein: CASSERDSRNQPQHF. The V gene is TRBV6-1, the J gene TRBJ1-5, with 7 bases fitting TRBD1. J was trimmed by 2 bases and V by 2 bases; bases with no gene match: 3. The CDR3 is 15 amino acids. Germline loops: CDR1 MNHNS, CDR2 SASEGT.

The chain carries TRBV25-1 and TRBJ1-2; D ambiguous. The CDR3 length is 12 residues. Germline V gives CDR1 MGHDK, CDR2 SYGVNS. The V end lost 4 bases, the J end lost 5 bases, and 8 bases lay between the germline ends. CDR3 sequence (DNA): TGTGCCAGCAGTGGGCAGGTATATGGCTACACCTTC. This gives the protein CASSGQVYGYTF.

V is TRBV28 and J is TRBJ1-2; weak D call: TRBD1 (5 bases). From germline, CDR1 is MDHEN and CDR2 SYDVKM. The CDR3 runs to 15 residues. V lost 5 bases and J lost 4, with 17 bases in between. CDR3 amino acids: CASSPRPWGVYGYTF. CDR3 DNA: TGTGCCAGCAGTCCGCGGCCCTGGGGGGTCTATGGCTACACCTTC.

The sample holds a few counts of this clone. The J gene is TRBJ1-2, the V gene TRBV27; D is possibly TRBD1 (6 bases). The germline gives CDR1 MNHEY, CDR2 SMNVEV (reference sequence). The V gene lost 1 base and the J gene lost 3 bases, with 15 bases spanning the gap. This CDR3 has 16 residues. The chain's CDR3 is CASSLFRLQGHYGYTF. In DNA, the CDR3 is TGTGCCAGCAGTTTATTCCGGTTGCAGGGGCACTATGGCTACACCTTC.

The chain uses TRBV5-1 and TRBJ2-1; TRBD2 agrees at 9 bases. CDR3 length: 17 residues. Germline loops: CDR1 SGHRS, CDR2 YFSETQ. The V segment lost 4 bases and the J segment 10 bases; nucleotides outside the gene matches: 18. CDR3 loop: CASSPPGRSGGPGEQFF. CDR3 bases: TGCGCCAGCAGCCCGCCGGGGAGGAGCGGGGGGCCAGGGGAGCAGTTCTTC.

In this sample, this clone turned up a few times. The rearrangement joins TRBV5-3 to TRBJ2-7; no definite D call. TRBV5-3 has ORF status, its function being uncertain. The CDR3 loop spans 12 amino acids. Trimming stripped 7 bases from V and 7 bases from J, with 15 bases between. CDR3 sequence: CARAVSKIEQYF. DNA for the CDR3: TGTGCCAGAGCAGTATCAAAAATAGAGCAGTACTTC.

The genes are TRBV5-4 and TRBJ1-2; a possible D gene is TRBD1 (6 bases). Looked up from germline, CDR1 is SGHNT and CDR2 is YYREEE (reference sequence). The length of the CDR3 is 15 residues. Trimming took off 0 bases at V and 5 bases at J, with 14 bases between the two ends. CDR3: CASSLEQGRGYGYTF. The CDR3 DNA reads as TGTGCCAGCAGCTTGGAACAGGGTAGAGGGTATGGCTACACCTTC.

V usage is TRBV7-8 and J usage is TRBJ1-4, with a possible D match to TRBD1 (5 bases). Trimming took 5 bases from V and 4 from J, leaving 14 bases between them. Germline values: CDR1 SGHVS, CDR2 FQNEAQ. CDR3 size: 15 residues. The CDR3, as DNA: TGTGCCAGCAGCATCGGGGGGACCTATAATGAAAAACTGTTTTTT. The encoded protein is CASSIGGTYNEKLFF.

The chain is built from TRBV5-1 and TRBJ1-3; maybe TRBD1 (6 bases). The CDR3 extends over 14 amino acids. Trimming pared 6 bases from V and 2 bases from J, leaving 12 bases between. The germline gives CDR1 SGHRS, CDR2 YFSETQ. The chain's CDR3 is CASMAGAAGNTIYF. DNA of the CDR3: TGCGCCAGCATGGCAGGGGCAGCTGGAAACACCATATATTTT.

The chain couples TRBV4-1 to TRBJ2-7, with 7 bases aligning to TRBD1. Germline loops: CDR1 MGHRA, CDR2 YSYEKL. The CDR3 spans 18 residues. V trimming: 4 bases; J trimming: 1 base; junction bases outside the gene matches: 16. DNA of the CDR3: TGCGCCAGCAGCCGAGAGATTCAGACAGGGCACACTTCCTACGAGCAGTACTTC. Encoded protein: CASSREIQTGHTSYEQYF.

J is TRBJ2-3 and V is TRBV7-9; D is undetermined. Germline V CDR1 and CDR2: SEHNR, FQNEAQ (reference sequence). Trimming removed 1 base at V and 3 bases at J, with 11 bases between. This CDR3 has 15 amino acids. CDR3: CASSLGNFQTDTQYF. CDR3 DNA: TGTGCCAGCAGCTTAGGTAACTTCCAAACAGATACGCAGTATTTT.

The chain has TRBV2 and TRBJ2-1; TRBD1 agrees at 7 bases. The CDR3 length is 13 residues. Germline lookup yields CDR1 SNHLY and CDR2 FYNNEI. V shed 6 bases, J shed 10 bases, and the junction held 9 bases outside the gene matches. CDR3 region: CASRKGTALEQFF. The DNA for the CDR3 is TGTGCCAGCAGAAAAGGGACAGCGTTGGAGCAGTTCTTC. Combining the CDR3 with reference TRBV2 and TRBJ2-1 gives the whole variable domain EPEVTQTPSHQVTQMGQEVILRCVPISNHLYFYWYRQILGQKVEFLVSFYNNEISEKSEIFDDQFSVERPDGSNFTLKIRSTKLEDSAMYFCASRKGTALEQFFGPGTRLTVL.

The chain couples TRBV18 to TRBJ2-7; 9 bases agree with TRBD1. The V segment lost 5 bases and the J segment 7 bases; nucleotides outside the gene matches: 6. The germline V gene encodes CDR1 KGHSH and CDR2 LQKENI. The CDR3 totals 13 residues. CDR3 DNA sequence: TGTGCCAGCTCAACAGGGGGCCTTCGGGAGCAGTACTTC. This encodes CASSTGGLREQYF. The entire variable domain, with the rest obtained from reference TRBV18 and TRBJ2-7, is as follows: NAGVMQNPRHLVRRRGQEARLRCSPMKGHSHVYWYRQLPEEGLKFMVYLQKENIIDESGMPKERFSAEFPKEGPSILRIQQVVRGDSAAYFCASSTGGLREQYFGPGTRLTVT.

The V gene is TRBV10-2, the J gene TRBJ1-2, with TRBD1 matching 8 bases. This CDR3 contains 13 residues. Trimming cost V 2 bases and J 8 bases; bases outside gene matches: 4. The germline V gene encodes CDR1 WSHSY and CDR2 SAAADI. The CDR3 is CASSEQRQGGYTF. In DNA form, the CDR3 reads TGCGCCAGCAGTGAGCAGCGACAGGGGGGCTACACCTTC.

This rearrangement joins TRBV23-1 to TRBJ2-7; 7 positions match TRBD1. TRBV23-1 is given ORF status, its function remaining uncertain. J was trimmed by 3 bases and V by 2 bases; bases with no gene match: 7. The CDR3 is 15 amino acids. CDR3 DNA sequence: TGCGCCAGCAGTCAAGAACCGGGACAGAACTACGAGCAGTACTTC. Its protein product is CASSQEPGQNYEQYF.

The genes are TRBV19 and TRBJ2-7; 7 bases align to TRBD1. The CDR3 extends over 15 amino acids. Germline V CDR1 and CDR2: LNHDA, SQIVND (reference sequence). The J segment lost 2 bases and the V segment lost 5 bases, leaving 9 bases of the junction unmatched. CDR3 loop: CASSGRQGTPYEQYF. In nucleotides, the CDR3 is TGTGCCAGTAGTGGACGACAGGGTACCCCCTACGAGCAGTACTTC. Complete variable domain (other parts from reference TRBV19 and TRBJ2-7): DGGITQSPKYLFRKEGQNVTLSCEQNLNHDAMYWYRQDPGQGLRLIYYSQIVNDFQKGDIAEGYSVSREKKESFPLTVTSAQKNPTAFYLCASSGRQGTPYEQYFGPGTRLTVT.

This clone was seen a few times. V and J are TRBV11-3 and TRBJ2-5; no clear D. The CDR3 totals 12 residues. Between the trimmed V and J ends, which lost 5 bases and 2 bases, there was a span of 6 bases. Germline-derived CDR1 and CDR2 are SGHNT and YENEEA. The CDR3 reads CASSKYQETQYF. The CDR3 DNA follows: TGTGCCAGCAGCAAATATCAAGAGACCCAGTACTTC.